The clone carrying this TCR beta chain was seen a few times. Its antigen remains unidentified. TCRdb re-called the 5' RACE reads with MiXCR, one entry per CDR3 protein. The data contain 750,000 to 850,000 distinct CDR3 sequences, about 11% of them seen just once; the ten biggest clones take up around 0.51%. This specimen belongs to a study of CD8 T cells in ankylosing spondylitis. Notes on the study in general: Disease-linked clones, CD8+, were relatively rare in peripheral blood. Apparently characteristic of ankylosing spondylitis blood was a TCR beta motif (roughly 8 highly homologous variants). Reported data indicate significant enrichment of disease-linked clones within matched ankylosing spondylitis synovial fluid. Earlier reports found some motif variants in synovial fluid and blood in reactive arthritis.

The CDR3 contains 13 residues. Germline V gene lookup returns CDR1 SGHTA and CDR2 FQGNSA. The V gene lost 1 base and the J gene lost 5 bases, with 8 bases spanning the gap. The chain carries TRBV7-2 and TRBJ2-5, with no clear D. Source material: blood, either unsorted or a sorted T cell fraction (not recorded which). This TCR was sampled from a male donor with ankylosing spondylitis. The CDR3 DNA reads as TGTGCCAGCAGCTTAGATGGCGAGGAGACCCAGTACTTC. This translates into CASSLDGEETQYF.